The 25 T cell receptor beta chains in this list originate from one sample, sequenced in a study of T cell repertoires in cytomegalovirus infection. A single record per CDR3 protein comes from TCRdb applying MiXCR to the reads. The sample shows 300,000 to 450,000 distinct CDR3 sequences, roughly 18% of them seen only once. Sequencing was carried out using PBMCs. The receptors here all came from a human donor in good health (CMV status not recorded). Some clones in this sample may be carry-over from other donors' samples.

This clonotype has more than one count but fewer than ten. V usage is TRBV7-8 and J usage is TRBJ1-1; possibly TRBD1 for D (6 bases). Trimming took 1 base from V and 1 from J, leaving 7 bases between them. The CDR3 has 14 residues. CDR1 and CDR2 from the germline V gene are SGHVS and FQNEAQ. CDR3 protein: CASSLGGQNTEAFF. The CDR3 DNA follows: TGTGCCAGCAGCTTAGGGGGGCAGAACACTGAAGCTTTCTTT.

This clonotype has just a few counts. This rearrangement joins TRBV9 to TRBJ2-1; D is undetermined. Trimming removed 2 bases from V and 4 bases from J, with 13 bases in between. This CDR3 is 15 amino acids long. Germline V gene sequence: CDR1 SGDLS, CDR2 YYNGEE. CDR3 amino acids: CASSVVTGPYNEQFF. The CDR3 DNA is TGTGCCAGCAGCGTGGTAACGGGTCCTTACAATGAGCAGTTCTTC. The full variable domain, its missing parts supplied by reference TRBV9 and TRBJ2-1, is DSGVTQTPKHLITATGQRVTLRCSPRSGDLSVYWYQQSLDQGLQFLIQYYNGEERAKGNILERFSAQQFPDLHSELNLSSLELGDSALYFCASSVVTGPYNEQFFGPGTRLTVL.

This clonotype was picked up many times. The gene calls are TRBV7-2 and TRBJ2-1; 10 nucleotides agree with TRBD2. Looked up from germline, CDR1 is SGHTA and CDR2 is FQGNSA. The CDR3 sequence is 14 residues long. J lost 5 bases, V lost 2 bases, and 0 bases had no gene match. CDR3 DNA: TGTGCCAGCAGCTTACTAGCGGGGGACAATGAGCAGTTCTTC. Translation: CASSLLAGDNEQFF.

The chain links TRBV20-1 to TRBJ2-1; the match to TRBD2 covers 12 bases. Per the germline V gene, CDR1 is DFQATT and CDR2 is SNEGSKA (reference sequence). The CDR3 contains 17 residues. Unmatched junction bases numbered 4, after V lost 1 base and J lost 0 bases. The CDR3 bases are TGCAGTGCTAGAGTGACTAGCGGGGGATTCTCCTACAATGAGCAGTTCTTC. It encodes CSARVTSGGFSYNEQFF.

This clonotype was detected many times. This CDR3 reads CASSLTLGLAGGDTQYF. CDR3 nucleotides: TGTGCCAGCAGTTTAACCTTGGGACTAGCGGGAGGAGATACGCAGTATTTT. The chain combines TRBV28 with TRBJ2-3; TRBD2 agrees at 15 bases. Germline V lookup: CDR1 MDHEN, CDR2 SYDVKM. The CDR3 totals 17 residues. J was trimmed by 5 bases and V by 2 bases; bases with no gene match: 5.

This clonotype was recorded a few times. V is TRBV12-3 or TRBV12-4 and J is TRBJ2-1; tentatively, D is TRBD1 or TRBD2 (5 bases each). The CDR3 runs 15 residues. V was trimmed by 0 bases and J by 8 bases, leaving 14 bases between them. CDR3 DNA sequence: TGTGCCAGCAGTTTAGCGCTGGTGGGGGTGGATGAGCAGTTCTTC. Amino acids: CASSLALVGVDEQFF.

This clonotype was observed many times. The chain has TRBV10-3 and TRBJ2-7, with unresolved D. The V and J ends lost 3 bases and 2 bases respectively, with 8 bases between them. CDR1 is ENHRY, CDR2 SYGVKD, per germline. This CDR3 has 13 residues. CDR3 DNA sequence: TGTGCCATCAGTGACAGTGGCCCCTACGAGCAGTACTTC. Amino acids: CAISDSGPYEQYF.

This clonotype occurred many times. The chain has TRBV7-6 and TRBJ2-3, with TRBD2 identical over 7 bases. Germline CDR1 and CDR2: SGHVS and FNYEAQ. The CDR3 loop spans 15 amino acids. V gave up 5 bases and J gave up 2 bases; unmatched junction bases: 7. The CDR3: CASSPRTSPTDTQYF. DNA for the CDR3: TGTGCCAGCAGCCCACGGACTAGTCCCACAGATACGCAGTATTTT.

V gene TRBV11-1 combines with J gene TRBJ2-1; TRBD2 might be the D (6 bases). The V end was cut by 4 bases, the J end by 8 bases, with 9 bases between. This CDR3 is built from 12 residues. In germline, CDR1 is SGHAT, CDR2 FQDESV (reference sequence). The CDR3: CASSYSGHEQFF. As DNA, the CDR3 is TGTGCCAGCAGCTATAGCGGCCATGAGCAGTTCTTC.

This clonotype was recorded many times. This chain links TRBV7-2 with TRBJ1-3; no definite D call. V lost 5 bases and J 6 bases, leaving 11 bases between the germline ends. The germline V gene has CDR1 SGHTA and CDR2 FQGNSA. The CDR3 sequence is 13 residues long. CDR3 DNA: TGTGCCAGCAGCATCAGGACTGCAAACACCATATATTTT. It specifies CASSIRTANTIYF.

The CDR3: CASSRGWASGNNEQFF. The CDR3 DNA reads as TGTGCCAGCAGTCGAGGGTGGGCTAGCGGGAACAATGAGCAGTTCTTC. V usage is TRBV12-3 or TRBV12-4 and J usage is TRBJ2-1; 9 bases line up with TRBD2. After removal of 5 bases from V and 5 bases from J, the junction contained 10 bases not matched to a gene. The length of the CDR3 is 16 residues.

This sequence joins TRBV4-3 and TRBJ1-2, with D tentatively TRBD1 (6 bases). CDR3 length equals 13 residues. Germline loops: CDR1 LGHNA, CDR2 YSLEER. Trimming removed 4 bases at V and 9 bases at J, with 15 bases between. Here the CDR3 DNA reads TGCGCCAGCAGCCCGATTGGACAGAGTAGCTACACCTTC. As protein: CASSPIGQSSYTF.

There are a few counts of this clonotype. The rearrangement joins TRBV4-2 to TRBJ2-2, with 8 positions matching TRBD2. The germline V gene encodes CDR1 LGHNA and CDR2 YNFKEQ. The V and J ends lost 6 bases and 0 bases, in that order; junction bases with no gene match: 12. CDR3 length: 18 amino acids. The CDR3 coding sequence is TGTGCCAGCAGACGTGTAGCGGGGCCCCATCCGAACACCGGGGAGCTGTTTTTT. It specifies CASRRVAGPHPNTGELFF.

The gene calls are TRBV6-6 and TRBJ2-1; D uncertain. CDR3 size: 16 residues. Trimming took off 0 bases at V and 0 bases at J, with 9 bases between the two ends. CDR1 is MNHNY and CDR2 is SVGAGI in the germline V gene (reference sequence). Here the CDR3 DNA reads TGTGCCAGCAGTTACTCTTATGAGTCCTCCTACAATGAGCAGTTCTTC. Translation: CASSYSYESSYNEQFF.

The table lists this clonotype with a few counts. The V gene is TRBV19, the J gene TRBJ2-7; TRBD1 is a possible D gene (5 bases). Germline CDR1 is LNHDA and CDR2 is SQIVND (reference sequence). This CDR3 is built from 14 residues. Trimming shortened V by 4 bases and J by 3 bases, and 13 bases separated the two germline ends. The CDR3 coding sequence is TGTGCCAGTAGTAACGGGCGGACAAGCTACGAGCAGTACTTC. It encodes CASSNGRTSYEQYF.

CDR3 sequence: CSAPSAGGDEQYF. The CDR3 bases are TGCAGTGCTCCTTCGGCTGGAGGGGACGAGCAGTACTTC. The chain has TRBV20-1 and TRBJ2-7, with D possibly being TRBD2 (6 bases). With 5 bases removed from V and 5 bases from J, the gap between germline ends came to 16 bases. CDR3 length: 13 amino acids. Germline CDR1 DFQATT, CDR2 SNEGSKA (reference sequence).

The chain employs TRBV20-1 and TRBJ2-1, with 7 bases fitting TRBD2. The CDR3 is made up of 16 amino acids. The germline V gene has CDR1 DFQATT and CDR2 SNEGSKA (reference sequence). Trimming removed 0 bases from V and 0 bases from J; junction bases left unmatched: 5. The CDR3 is CSAREVRGSSYNEQFF. Written as DNA, the CDR3 is TGCAGTGCTAGAGAGGTGCGGGGGAGCTCCTACAATGAGCAGTTCTTC.

Ten or more counts support this clonotype. The CDR3 DNA reads TGTGCCAGCAGCCCTGGCAGGGGCAACAACTATGGCTACACCTTC. Protein: CASSPGRGNNYGYTF. The rearrangement joins TRBV7-6 to TRBJ1-2, with a weak D call TRBD1 (6 bases). The CDR3 is made up of 15 amino acids. Germline V CDR1 and CDR2: SGHVS, FNYEAQ. The germline V and J ends were trimmed by 5 bases and 2 bases, with 15 bases remaining between them.

The V and J genes are TRBV15 and TRBJ2-7; D tentatively fits TRBD1 or TRBD2 (5 bases each). Germline CDR1 reads LNHNV; CDR2 reads YYDKDF (reference sequence). With 0 bases removed from V and 3 bases from J, the gap between germline ends came to 9 bases. CDR3 size: 14 residues. The CDR3 DNA reads TGTGCCACCAGCAGAGATGGGGGATTCTACGAGCAGTACTTC. This gives the protein CATSRDGGFYEQYF.

In its sample, this clonotype was seen many times. The chain is built from TRBV7-8 and TRBJ1-6; D gene ambiguous. This CDR3 has 14 amino acids. V was shortened by 1 base and J by 8 bases, with 9 bases between the two germline ends. CDR1 and CDR2 from the germline V gene are SGHVS and FQNEAQ. This chain's CDR3 is CASSLVSLHSPLHF. The DNA of the CDR3 is TGTGCCAGCAGCTTAGTGTCGTTGCATTCACCCCTCCACTTT. The full variable domain, rest sourced from reference TRBV7-8 and TRBJ1-6, is GAGVSQSPRYKVAKRGQDVALRCDPISGHVSLFWYQQALGQGPEFLTYFQNEAQLDKSGLPSDRFFAERPEGSVSTLKIQRTQQEDSAVYLCASSLVSLHSPLHFGNGTRLTVT.

This clonotype was seen a handful of times. The rearrangement uses TRBV20-1 and TRBJ2-7, with 9 bases aligning to TRBD1. The germline CDR1 and CDR2 sequences are DFQATT and SNEGSKA (reference sequence). With 7 bases clipped from V and 5 bases from J, the junction kept 15 bases outside the gene matches. The CDR3 covers 15 residues. The DNA for the CDR3 is TGCAGTGGACCGGGACAGGGCAAGGGCGGGGACGAGCAGTACTTC. Its protein is CSGPGQGKGGDEQYF.

This clonotype was picked up a small number of times. V is TRBV7-9 and J is TRBJ2-3; D is unclear. This CDR3 is built from 14 residues. Germline values: CDR1 SEHNR, CDR2 FQNEAQ (reference sequence). CDR3 sequence: CAGADSLARDTQYF. CDR3 nucleotide sequence: TGTGCAGGCGCAGACTCTTTGGCGAGAGATACGCAGTATTTT. The full variable domain, its missing parts supplied by reference TRBV7-9 and TRBJ2-3, is DTGVSQNPRHKITKRGQNVTFRCDPISEHNRLYWYRQTLGQGPEFLTYFQNEAQLEKSRLLSDRFSAERPKGSFSTLEIQRTEQGDSAMYLCAGADSLARDTQYFGPGTRLTVL.

This clonotype occurred many times. The chain couples TRBV7-2 to TRBJ1-2, with D maybe TRBD1 (5 bases). This CDR3 has 15 residues. In germline, CDR1 is SGHTA, CDR2 FQGNSA. Trimming pared 1 base from V and 4 bases from J, leaving 13 bases between. The CDR3: CASSLGGGTVYGYTF. CDR3 nucleotide sequence: TGTGCCAGCAGCTTAGGCGGAGGGACCGTCTATGGCTACACCTTC.

This clonotype was found a few times. This CDR3 is CASSQRLADFTDTQYF. DNA of the CDR3: TGTGCCAGCAGCCAAAGACTAGCGGACTTTACAGATACGCAGTATTTT. The chain combines TRBV14 with TRBJ2-3, with 9 bases lining up with TRBD2. The V gene's germline CDR1 is SGHDN and CDR2 FVKESK. The CDR3 spans 16 residues. V shed 2 bases, J shed 3 bases, and the junction held 6 bases outside the gene matches.

The DNA for the CDR3 is TGTGCCAGCAGCCCGAACTTGGGACAGGGATATGGCTACACCTTC. Translation: CASSPNLGQGYGYTF. This rearrangement joins TRBV11-2 to TRBJ1-2; 9 positions match TRBD1. CDR1 SGHAT and CDR2 FQNNGV come from the germline V gene. Trimming cost V 5 bases and J 5 bases; bases outside gene matches: 9. The CDR3 runs to 15 residues.